This T cell receptor beta chain stems from a study of beta chain features in type 1 diabetes. Points from the study as a whole: It was possible that PCR favored shorter templates, equally so in patients and controls. More deletions and fewer insertions at VDJ junctions were found in patients with type 1 diabetes.

Investigators reverse transcribed all isolated RNA, so they sequenced expressed TCRB transcripts. Sequencing used immunoSEQ multiplex PCR; TCRdb keeps in-frame clones, though not all of them. This table has hundreds of thousands of clones, around 65% appearing once. The CDR3 runs 13 residues. Looked up from germline, CDR1 is SQVTM and CDR2 is ANQGSEA. V lost 4 bases and J lost 6; bases outside the gene matches: 0. About this clone: The antigen remains unidentified.

The sequence came from a man aged 25 to 45 in good health. This chain uses TRBV29-1 with TRBJ2-2; TRBD1 matches 12 bases. The sample comprised naive CD4+ T cells from blood. CDR3 DNA: TGCAGCGTTGGGGACAGGGGGCCCGGGGAGCTGTTTTTT. Protein: CSVGDRGPGELFF.